This T cell receptor (beta chain) was recorded in a study of molecular identifiers for immune sequencing clone quantification. Study-level points and caveats: Clones exceeding 20 RNA copies carried over 97% of effector molecules but under 1% of naive-cell molecules. Reportedly, one cell's Jurkat TCR RNA was detected within 1,200,000 naive CD8 cells.

Libraries of naive CD8 T cells were made from 20,000 to 1,000,000 sorted cells. They used 10%, 30% or 50% RNA. Sorting was used to obtain naive CD8 T cells (CD8+CD4-CCR7+CD45RA+). This CDR3 has 13 residues. The V end was cut by 0 bases, the J end by 4 bases, with 8 bases between. Germline CDR1 and CDR2: SGHRS and YFSETQ. There are many counts of this clonotype. Its antigen remains unidentified. TCRdb called the PCR reads again in MiXCR, with one record for every CDR3 protein. In the table there are 85,000 to 100,000 distinct CDR3 sequences, roughly a quarter of which are singletons. The clonotype comes from a human donor in good health. Some libraries in this study had Jurkat cell RNA spiked in. The sample taken for sequencing was naive CD8+ T cells from blood, with Jurkat cell RNA spiked in. Subset in this sample: FACS-sorted CD8+CD4-CCR7+CD45RA+ naive T cells. The chain is built from TRBV5-1 and TRBJ2-7, with D possibly being TRBD1 (5 bases). The CDR3 DNA reads as TGCGCCAGCAGCTTGGTGCCAGGGTACGAGCAGTACTTC. It encodes CASSLVPGYEQYF.